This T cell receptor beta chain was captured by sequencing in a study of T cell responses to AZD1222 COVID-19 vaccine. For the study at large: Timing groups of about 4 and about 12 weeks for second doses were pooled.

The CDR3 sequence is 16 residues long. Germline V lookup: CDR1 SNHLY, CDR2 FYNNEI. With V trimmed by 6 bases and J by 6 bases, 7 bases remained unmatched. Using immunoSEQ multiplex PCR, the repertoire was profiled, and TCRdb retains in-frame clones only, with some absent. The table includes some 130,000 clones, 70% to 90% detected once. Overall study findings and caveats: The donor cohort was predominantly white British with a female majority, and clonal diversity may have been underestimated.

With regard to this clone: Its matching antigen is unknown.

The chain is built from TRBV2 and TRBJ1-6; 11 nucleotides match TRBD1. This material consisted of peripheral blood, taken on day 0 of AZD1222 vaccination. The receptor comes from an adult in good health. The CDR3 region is CASRGGQGARNSPLHF. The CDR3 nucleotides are TGTGCCAGCAGGGGTGGACAGGGGGCGCGTAATTCACCCCTCCACTTT.